This paragraph covers one T cell receptor beta chain sequence. The data originate from a study of blood T cell repertoires in COVID-19. Study-level information: Acute and convalescent COVID-19 samples came from the United States, Italy and Spain. T cells, B-cell-depleted T cells, or PBMCs supplied cDNA or gDNA.

V shed 6 bases and J shed 2 bases, with 14 bases lying between them. The CDR3 runs to 14 residues. Germline V gene data show CDR1 as MDHEN and CDR2 as SYDVKM. TCRdb's copy holds only in-frame clones and misses some; the assay was immunoSEQ multiplex PCR. The sample records 200,000 to 250,000 clones, roughly 82% being singletons. The V call is TRBV28, the J call TRBJ2-7; possibly TRBD1 for D (7 bases). This TCR was sampled from a human donor in a cohort sampled during active COVID-19. Material: peripheral blood. DNA for the CDR3: TGTGCCAGCAGGGGGGGACAGCCTCCCTACGAGCAGTACTTC. This gives the protein CASRGGQPPYEQYF.